What follows describes a single TCR beta chain. This record belongs to a study of T cells in Graves' hyperthyroidism and ophthalmopathy. The CDR3 regions of TCR beta were amplified from RNA transcripts. TCR CDR3 underwent first-round RT-PCR with the HTBI primer set. MiXCR was run by TCRdb on the multiplex PCR reads, yielding one entry per CDR3 protein. The data contain approximately 560,000 distinct CDR3 sequences, 35% to 55% of them singletons. The TCR was taken from a woman younger than 30 with Graves' hyperthyroidism. The material sequenced was peripheral blood or thyroid tissue (not recorded which).

This CDR3 is CAISEDRAFYEQYF. For the CDR3, the DNA is TGTGCCATCAGTGAGGACAGGGCATTCTACGAGCAGTACTTC. The genes are TRBV10-3 and TRBJ2-7; 7 bases are a match to TRBD1. The CDR3 contains 14 residues. Germline CDR1 is ENHRY and CDR2 is SYGVKD. V lost 2 bases to trimming and J lost 3 bases; unmatched junction nucleotides: 4.